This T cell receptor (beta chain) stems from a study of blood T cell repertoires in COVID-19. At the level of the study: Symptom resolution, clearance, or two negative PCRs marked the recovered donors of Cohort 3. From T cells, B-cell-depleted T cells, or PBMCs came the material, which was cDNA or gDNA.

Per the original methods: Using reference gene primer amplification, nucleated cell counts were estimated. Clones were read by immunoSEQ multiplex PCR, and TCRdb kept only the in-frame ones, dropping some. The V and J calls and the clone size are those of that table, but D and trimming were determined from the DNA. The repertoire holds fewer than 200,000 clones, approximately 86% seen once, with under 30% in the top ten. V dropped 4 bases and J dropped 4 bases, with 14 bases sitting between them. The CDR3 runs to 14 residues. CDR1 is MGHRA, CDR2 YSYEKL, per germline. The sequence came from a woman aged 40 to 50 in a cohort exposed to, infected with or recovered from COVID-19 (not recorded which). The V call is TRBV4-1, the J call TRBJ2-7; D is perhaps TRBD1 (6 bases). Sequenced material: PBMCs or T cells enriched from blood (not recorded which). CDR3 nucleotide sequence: TGCGCCAGCAGCCTTGGCCCCCAGGGGTACGAGCAGTACTTC. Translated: CASSLGPQGYEQYF.